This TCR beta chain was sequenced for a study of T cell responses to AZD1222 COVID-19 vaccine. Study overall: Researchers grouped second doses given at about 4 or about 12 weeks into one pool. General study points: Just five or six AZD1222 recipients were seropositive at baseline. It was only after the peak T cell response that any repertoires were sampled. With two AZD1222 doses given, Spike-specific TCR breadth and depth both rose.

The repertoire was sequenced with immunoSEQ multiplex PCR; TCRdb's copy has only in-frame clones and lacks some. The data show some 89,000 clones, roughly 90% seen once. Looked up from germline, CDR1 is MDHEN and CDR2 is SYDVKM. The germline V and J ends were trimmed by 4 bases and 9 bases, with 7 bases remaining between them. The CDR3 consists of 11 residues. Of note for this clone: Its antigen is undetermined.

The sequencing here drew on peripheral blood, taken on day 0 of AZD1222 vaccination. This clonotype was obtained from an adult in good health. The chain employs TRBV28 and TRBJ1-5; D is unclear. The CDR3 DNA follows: TGTGCCAGCAGTTCTAATGGGCCCCAGCATTTT. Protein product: CASSSNGPQHF.